This T cell receptor beta chain originates from a study of T cells in Graves' hyperthyroidism and ophthalmopathy. V lost 4 bases, J lost 0 bases, and 16 bases lay in between. There are 17 residues in the CDR3. Germline CDR1 and CDR2: KGHSH and LQKENI. What was amplified from RNA transcripts were TCR beta CDR3 regions. In the first-round RT-PCR of the TCR CDR3, the HTBI primer set was used. TCRdb called the multiplex PCR reads again in MiXCR, with one record for every CDR3 protein. Of hundreds of thousands of distinct CDR3 sequences in the sample, around 13% were seen once. This clonotype was recorded at least ten times.

Sequenced: blood. J is TRBJ2-1 and V is TRBV18, with D possibly TRBD1 on 6 matching bases. The clonotype originates from a young woman with Graves' hyperthyroidism. The CDR3 region has the DNA TGTGCCAGCTCACACTTCCCAGGGGATAGCTCCTACAATGAGCAGTTCTTC. Translated: CASSHFPGDSSYNEQFF.